The count of the clone carrying this T cell receptor (beta chain) is one. Its antigen remains unknown. Documented time point: patch test 3, about 24 weeks after DPC sensitization. Indicated treatment: therapeutic diphenylcyclopropenone sensitization with weekly scalp DPC. The data derive from a study of human T cells and chemical hapten exposure. Overall study: The upper back received 0.01% DPC by patch testing, with results read at 6 days. Study-level results: Counts of TCRs above 1 in 1000 frequency stayed unchanged with DPC sensitization. Patch test score rose with PT1 expanded TCRs, significant at 8, 16, 32, not 4.

As handled by the study authors: The number of TCRs in each sample had a median of about 95,000 and spanned about 23,224 to 690,600. Via MiXCR, TCRdb re-called the RACE reads, giving one row per CDR3 protein. The V and J calls shown here were made by TCRdb, not taken from the authors' results. The table lists under 200,000 distinct CDR3 sequences, 25% to 35% of them singletons. The V gene end was trimmed by 6 bases and the J gene end by 0 bases; junction bases not matched to a gene: 8. Germline loops: CDR1 SNHLY, CDR2 FYNNEI. The CDR3 loop spans 15 amino acids. The TCR was taken from a woman younger than 30 with alopecia areata. Some clones in this sample may be carry-over from other donors' samples. Sequenced here: whole blood, sampled in connection with sensitization to the hapten diphenylcyclopropenone (DPC). V is TRBV2 and J is TRBJ2-7, with 7 nucleotides matching TRBD1. Written as DNA, the CDR3 is TGTGCCAGCAGCCCAGACAGGGTTCGCTCCTACGAGCAGTACTTC. This sequence encodes CASSPDRVRSYEQYF.